Sequencing of this T cell receptor beta chain was carried out in a study of T cell responses to AZD1222 COVID-19 vaccine. On the study more broadly: Second-dose groups at about 4 or about 12 weeks were pooled. Study findings and constraints: Spike-specific TCR repertoires showed rising breadth and depth after two AZD1222 doses. Only five to seven AZD1222 recipients tested seropositive at baseline. Without day 14 samples, only post-peak T cell repertoires were studied.

Repertoires were generated with immunoSEQ multiplex PCR, while TCRdb's copy carries only in-frame clones and drops some. This table has about 130,000 clones, about 88% appearing once. Worth noting for this clone: Its antigen is currently unknown.

The ends were cut back, 3 bases at V and 1 base at J, with 12 bases in the middle. The CDR3 has 15 amino acids. CDR1 and CDR2 from the germline V gene are ENHRY and SYGVKD. The specimen was peripheral blood, collected on day 0 of AZD1222 vaccination. J is TRBJ2-5 and V is TRBV10-3; TRBD2 is a possible D gene (5 bases). This clonotype was obtained from an adult in good health. The CDR3 DNA reads TGTGCCATCAGTGAAAGAGGGAAGGCCCAAGAGACCCAGTACTTC. Its translation is CAISERGKAQETQYF.